A single sample gave rise to the 8 T cell receptor beta chains below, sequenced in a study of neurological immune-mediated disorders. One entry per CDR3 protein results from TCRdb running MiXCR on the 5' RACE reads. The sample yields tens of thousands of distinct CDR3 sequences, over 12% seen once. Sequenced: PBMCs. Receptor source: a woman in her 50s with HTLV-1-associated myelopathy (HAM/TSP).

This clonotype was picked up a small number of times. The V call is TRBV20-1, the J call TRBJ2-5, with D unclear. Per the germline V gene, CDR1 is DFQATT and CDR2 is SNEGSKA (reference sequence). The V end lost 2 bases, the J end lost 2 bases, and 6 bases lay between the germline ends. The CDR3 runs to 12 residues. Here the CDR3 DNA reads TGCAGTGCTAGAACCCAGCAAGAGACCCAGTACTTC. It is translated as CSARTQQETQYF.

Many counts were recorded for this clonotype. In nucleotides, the CDR3 is TGCGCCAGCAGCGGAATCGTTAGCGGGGTGAGCTCCTACAATGAGCAGTTCTTC. It encodes CASSGIVSGVSSYNEQFF. The rearrangement uses TRBV5-1 and TRBJ2-1, with 8 bases identical to TRBD2. The V and J ends lost 4 bases and 0 bases, in that order; junction bases with no gene match: 12. The CDR3 extends over 18 amino acids. CDR1 is SGHRS and CDR2 is YFSETQ in the germline V gene.

With respect to this clonotype: Its ends do not fully match the called genes, so a read error is possible. The chain employs TRBV6-1 and TRBJ1-2; D ambiguous. This CDR3 has 13 amino acids. The germline gives CDR1 MNHNS, CDR2 SASEGT. The CDR3 sequence is CASSEAVGSGYNF. The CDR3 nucleotides read TGTGCCAGCAGTGAAGCGGTTGGTTCCGGCTACAACTTC.

Points on this clonotype: At one of its ends the junction is not consistent with the germline gene, which may arise from a read error. The chain combines TRBV11-2 with TRBJ2-5, with D possibly being TRBD2 (5 bases). Germline values: CDR1 SGHAT, CDR2 FQNNGV. The CDR3 sequence is 15 residues long. The CDR3 nucleotides read TGTTCCAGCAGCTTAGGCCGAGGAGGTGGCGAGACCCAGTACTTC. Residues: CSSSLGRGGGETQYF.

This clonotype has a count of ten or more. This rearrangement joins TRBV27 to TRBJ2-3, with a weak D call TRBD1 (5 bases). With 2 bases removed from V and 4 bases from J, the gap between germline ends came to 10 bases. Germline-derived CDR1 and CDR2 are MNHEY and SMNVEV (reference sequence). This CDR3 has 14 amino acids. The CDR3 loop is CASSLQGRADTQYF. CDR3 DNA sequence: TGTGCCAGCAGTTTACAGGGTCGGGCAGATACGCAGTATTTT.

This clonotype was picked up many times. This chain uses TRBV20-1 with TRBJ2-2, with 12 bases matching TRBD2. Germline loops: CDR1 DFQATT, CDR2 SNEGSKA (reference sequence). J gave up 5 bases and V 4 bases, and 5 bases lay outside the gene matches. The CDR3 consists of 15 residues. The CDR3 sequence: CSATLAGGRTGELFF. Written as DNA, the CDR3 is TGCAGTGCTACCCTAGCGGGGGGGCGAACCGGGGAGCTGTTTTTT.

This clonotype has ten or more counts. The chain has TRBV5-1 and TRBJ1-1; D gene ambiguous. The V and J ends lost 3 bases and 0 bases respectively, with 6 bases between them. The CDR3 has 13 amino acids. In germline, CDR1 is SGHRS, CDR2 YFSETQ. In nucleotides, the CDR3 is TGCGCCAGCAGCTCCACACTGAACACTGAAGCTTTCTTT. This sequence encodes CASSSTLNTEAFF. Using reference TRBV5-1 and TRBJ1-1 for the parts outside the CDR3, the full variable domain is KAGVTQTPRYLIKTRGQQVTLSCSPISGHRSVSWYQQTPGQGLQFLFEYFSETQRNKGNFPGRFSGRQFSNSRSEMNVSTLELGDSALYLCASSSTLNTEAFFGQGTRLTVV.

This clonotype was seen ten or more times. This sequence joins TRBV20-1 and TRBJ1-1, with a weak D call TRBD1 (6 bases). Per germline, CDR1 DFQATT and CDR2 SNEGSKA (reference sequence). The CDR3 totals 14 residues. Deletions cut 3 bases from V and 1 base from J, with 12 bases between. CDR3 bases: TGCAGTGCTAGCCTACCGACAGGGAACACTGAAGCTTTCTTT. It is translated as CSASLPTGNTEAFF.